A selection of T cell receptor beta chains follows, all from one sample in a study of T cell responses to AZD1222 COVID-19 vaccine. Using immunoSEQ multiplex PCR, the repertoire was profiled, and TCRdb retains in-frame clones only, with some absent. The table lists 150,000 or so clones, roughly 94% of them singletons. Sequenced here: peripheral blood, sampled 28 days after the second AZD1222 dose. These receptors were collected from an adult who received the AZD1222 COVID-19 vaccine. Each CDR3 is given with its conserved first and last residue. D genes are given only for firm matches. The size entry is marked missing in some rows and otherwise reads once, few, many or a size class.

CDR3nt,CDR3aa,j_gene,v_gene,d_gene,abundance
TGTGCCAGCAGCCCCTCCCCGAACTATGGCTACACCTTC,CASSPSPNYGYTF,TRBJ1-2,TRBV12-3/TRBV12-4,NA,NA
TGTGCCAGCAGCATCTTCCCCACCGGGGCAGGCCCGGAGCAGTACTTC,CASSIFPTGAGPEQYF,TRBJ2-7,TRBV7-2,NA,NA
TGTGCCAGCAGTGACCCTCATTTGAGCTCCTATAATTCACCCCTCCACTTT,CASSDPHLSSYNSPLHF,TRBJ1-6,TRBV6-1,NA,NA
TGTGCCACCCAGACAGGGATGAGCAATCAGCCCCAGCATTTT,CATQTGMSNQPQHF,TRBJ1-5,TRBV5-8,TRBD1,NA
TGTGCCAGCAGCTTAGCTGGACAGGGGGGTAGAAATGAGCAGTTCTTC,CASSLAGQGGRNEQFF,TRBJ2-1,TRBV11-2,TRBD1,NA
TGTGCCAGCAGCTTAAGGAGGGGGCTAGGTCAGCCCCAGCATTTT,CASSLRRGLGQPQHF,TRBJ1-5,TRBV7-8,TRBD1,NA
TGTGCCAGCCTCTCCCGGCAGCCGGGCTGGGAGACCCAGTACTTC,CASLSRQPGWETQYF,TRBJ2-5,TRBV6-1,NA,NA
TGTGCCAGCAGTTTTGGACAGGGGGTCGATCAGCCCCAGCATTTT,CASSFGQGVDQPQHF,TRBJ1-5,TRBV28,TRBD1,NA
TGTGCCAGCAGTGGACAGGGTATAACCCTCCACTTT,CASSGQGITLHF,TRBJ1-6,TRBV25-1,TRBD1,NA
TGTGCCAGCACCTCCCGGGCAGATTGGGGGTCCCTCCACTTT,CASTSRADWGSLHF,TRBJ1-6,TRBV6-5,NA,NA
TGTGCCAGCAGCGGTGGGTCCAACTATGGCTACACCTTC,CASSGGSNYGYTF,TRBJ1-2,TRBV28,NA,NA
TGTGCCAGCAGTTACTCCAGGTCTGAGGGTAACTATGGCTACACCTTC,CASSYSRSEGNYGYTF,TRBJ1-2,TRBV6-5,NA,NA
TGTGCCACCAGCAGAGATCGGTCCCCGACAGGCGCCAAGGCTGAAGCTTTCTTT,CATSRDRSPTGAKAEAFF,TRBJ1-1,TRBV15,NA,NA
TGTGCCAGCAGCGTAGGCGGCAGATCCTCTGGAAACACCATATATTTT,CASSVGGRSSGNTIYF,TRBJ1-3,TRBV9,NA,NA
TGTGCCAGCAAGACCGGGACAGGGTGGTCCGGGGAGCTGTTTTTT,CASKTGTGWSGELFF,TRBJ2-2,TRBV6-5,TRBD1,NA
TGTGCCAGCAGCTCCGGACGGGCACTTAATGAAAAACTGTTTTTT,CASSSGRALNEKLFF,TRBJ1-4,TRBV5-8,NA,NA
TGTGCCAGCAGCCAAGATCCGGGTGCCACTGAAGCTTTCTTT,CASSQDPGATEAFF,TRBJ1-1,TRBV4-2,NA,NA
TGTGCCAGCAGCTCGTTAGCGAGCTCCTACAATGAGCAGTTCTTC,CASSSLASSYNEQFF,TRBJ2-1,TRBV11-3,NA,NA
TGTGCCAGTAGTAGCCCCCGGGACAGGGGGAGCGCGTATAGCAATCAGCCCCAGCATTTT,CASSSPRDRGSAYSNQPQHF,TRBJ1-5,TRBV19,TRBD1,NA
TGTGCCAGCAGCCAGTGGGGGGATAAGGCCAATGAGCAGTTCTTC,CASSQWGDKANEQFF,TRBJ2-1,TRBV11-3,NA,NA
TGTGCCAGCAGCCTCAGGGAGATGAACACTGAAGCTTTCTTT,CASSLREMNTEAFF,TRBJ1-1,TRBV3-1/TRBV3-2,NA,NA
TGTGCCAGCAGTTACCCCCCCTTCAATGAGCAGTTCTTC,CASSYPPFNEQFF,TRBJ2-1,TRBV27,NA,once
TGCAGCGTGGGGGGGACCACGAGTTACGAGCAGTACTTC,CSVGGTTSYEQYF,TRBJ2-7,TRBV29-1,TRBD2,NA
TGTGCCAGCAGCCAAGAGGGTGGGAACTATGGCTACACCTTC,CASSQEGGNYGYTF,TRBJ1-2,TRBV4-2,NA,NA
TGCGCCAGCAGCCGGGACCCCTCCCCGGAGCAGTACTTC,CASSRDPSPEQYF,TRBJ2-7,TRBV5-1,NA,once
TGTGCCAGCAGGCCCATGGGGCGCGAACCTGAAGCTTTCTTT,CASRPMGREPEAFF,TRBJ1-1,TRBV6-5,NA,NA
TGTGCCAGCAGCACACAGACAGCTTCGGACTATGGCTACACCTTC,CASSTQTASDYGYTF,TRBJ1-2,TRBV7-9,NA,once
TGTGCCAGTGGGCCTGGCAAGGGTCGGGCAGATACGCAGTATTTT,CASGPGKGRADTQYF,TRBJ2-3,TRBV19,NA,NA
TGCGCCAGCAGCCCGTTGACAGGTGCAGGGACTCCTATGTTCTTC,CASSPLTGAGTPMFF,TRBJ2-1,TRBV4-3,NA,NA
TGTGCCAGCAGTTGGAGGGGGAACACTGAAGCTTTCTTT,CASSWRGNTEAFF,TRBJ1-1,TRBV12-3/TRBV12-4,NA,few
TGTGCCAGCAGCTTAAGGCACCTCCAGGTTGGCTATGGCTACACCTTC,CASSLRHLQVGYGYTF,TRBJ1-2,TRBV7-8,NA,NA
TGTGCCAGCAGTTACCGGGACATTCAAGAGACCCAGTACTTC,CASSYRDIQETQYF,TRBJ2-5,TRBV6-2/TRBV6-3,NA,NA
TGTGCCAGCAGTTTTGGGGGGAACACTGAAGCTTTCTTT,CASSFGGNTEAFF,TRBJ1-1,TRBV12-3/TRBV12-4,NA,NA
TGTGCCAGCAGTGACATACGACGGGGTGATGGCTACACCTTC,CASSDIRRGDGYTF,TRBJ1-2,TRBV6-1,NA,NA
TGTGCCAGCAGAACAGGGGGCTCGTGGGAAGCTTTCTTT,CASRTGGSWEAFF,TRBJ1-1,TRBV27,TRBD1,NA
TGTGCCAGTAGTATAGGGGGCGGGGGCCAGTATGGCTACACCTTC,CASSIGGGGQYGYTF,TRBJ1-2,TRBV19,NA,NA
TGTGCCACCCAGGACGGATACACCGGGGAGCTGTTTTTT,CATQDGYTGELFF,TRBJ2-2,TRBV5-4,NA,NA
TGTGCCAGCATGGGACAGGGGACTGGCTACACCTTC,CASMGQGTGYTF,TRBJ1-2,TRBV6-5,TRBD1,NA
TGTGCCAGCAGCCGGGGCAGGGTTAGGGCGAACACTGAAGCTTTCTTT,CASSRGRVRANTEAFF,TRBJ1-1,TRBV3-1/TRBV3-2,NA,NA
TGTGCCAGCAGCCACGACAGGGGGAGCCTTAGCACAGATACGCAGTATTTT,CASSHDRGSLSTDTQYF,TRBJ2-3,TRBV6-2/TRBV6-3,TRBD1,NA
TGTGCCAGCAGCCAACAGGGGCAGCACAATGAGCAGTTCTTC,CASSQQGQHNEQFF,TRBJ2-1,TRBV28,TRBD1,NA
TGTGCCAGCAGGGGAACCAGCGGGAGTTCCTACAATGAGCAGTTCTTC,CASRGTSGSSYNEQFF,TRBJ2-1,TRBV2,TRBD2,NA
TGCGCCAGCAGCTTAAGCTCGGGGTTCAATGAGCAGTTCTTC,CASSLSSGFNEQFF,TRBJ2-1,TRBV5-1,NA,NA
TGTGCCAGCAGGCCGTATAGCAATCAGCCCCAGCATTTT,CASRPYSNQPQHF,TRBJ1-5,TRBV6-5,NA,NA